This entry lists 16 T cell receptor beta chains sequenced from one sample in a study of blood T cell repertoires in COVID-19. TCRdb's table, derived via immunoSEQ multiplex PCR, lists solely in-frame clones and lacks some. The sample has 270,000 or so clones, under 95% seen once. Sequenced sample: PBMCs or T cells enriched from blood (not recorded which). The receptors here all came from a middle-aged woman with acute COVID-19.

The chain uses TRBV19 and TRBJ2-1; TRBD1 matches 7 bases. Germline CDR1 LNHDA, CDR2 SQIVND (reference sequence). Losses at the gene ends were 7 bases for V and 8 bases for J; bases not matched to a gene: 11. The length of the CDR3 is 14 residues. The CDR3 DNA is TGTGCCAGTAAGAACAGGGGTAGGTTCGATGAGCAGTTCTTC. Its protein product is CASKNRGRFDEQFF.

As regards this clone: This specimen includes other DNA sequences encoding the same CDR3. In DNA form, the CDR3 reads TGTGCCAGCAGCTGGGGCCGAAACACTGAAGCTTTCTTT. Translating it yields CASSWGRNTEAFF. The chain couples TRBV5-5 to TRBJ1-1; TRBD1 is a possible D gene (5 bases). Trimming removed 3 bases from V and 2 bases from J, with 8 bases in between. Germline CDR1 is SGHKS and CDR2 is YYEKEE (reference sequence). The CDR3 consists of 13 residues.

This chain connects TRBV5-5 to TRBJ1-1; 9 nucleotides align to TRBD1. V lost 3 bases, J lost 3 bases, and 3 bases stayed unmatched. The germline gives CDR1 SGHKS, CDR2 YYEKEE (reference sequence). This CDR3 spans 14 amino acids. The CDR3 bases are TGTGCCAGCAGCTCACAGGGGGCCTACACTGAAGCTTTCTTT. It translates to CASSSQGAYTEAFF.

The CDR3 DNA follows: TGTGCCAGTAGGACGCCGGGACAGGGGAGTTTGGATGGCTACACCTTC. This codes for CASRTPGQGSLDGYTF. The J gene is TRBJ1-2, the V gene TRBV19; 10 nucleotides agree with TRBD1. CDR1 is LNHDA and CDR2 is SQIVND in the germline V gene (reference sequence). This CDR3 region has 16 residues. V lost 6 bases and J lost 6; bases outside the gene matches: 13.

The CDR3 here is CASSPIAGAYNEQFF. For the CDR3, the DNA is TGTGCCAGCAGTCCGATAGCGGGAGCGTACAATGAGCAGTTCTTC. The gene calls are TRBV7-3 and TRBJ2-1; 9 bases align to TRBD2. The V segment lost 6 bases and the J segment 4 bases; nucleotides outside the gene matches: 7. The germline CDR1 and CDR2 sequences are SGHTA and FQGTGA. The CDR3 loop spans 15 amino acids.

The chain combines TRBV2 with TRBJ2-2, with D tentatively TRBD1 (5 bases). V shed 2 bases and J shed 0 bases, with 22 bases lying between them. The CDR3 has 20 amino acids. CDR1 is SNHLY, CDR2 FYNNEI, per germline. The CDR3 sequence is CASSERARQRTLANTGELFF. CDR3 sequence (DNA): TGTGCCAGCAGTGAAAGGGCTCGACAGCGTACTTTGGCGAACACCGGGGAGCTGTTTTTT.

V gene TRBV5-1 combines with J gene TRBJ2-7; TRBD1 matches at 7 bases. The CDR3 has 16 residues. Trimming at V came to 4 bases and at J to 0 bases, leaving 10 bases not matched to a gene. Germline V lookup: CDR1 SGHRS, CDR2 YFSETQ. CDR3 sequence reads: CASSPITGVNSYEQYF. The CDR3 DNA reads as TGCGCCAGCAGCCCGATAACAGGGGTGAACTCCTACGAGCAGTACTTC.

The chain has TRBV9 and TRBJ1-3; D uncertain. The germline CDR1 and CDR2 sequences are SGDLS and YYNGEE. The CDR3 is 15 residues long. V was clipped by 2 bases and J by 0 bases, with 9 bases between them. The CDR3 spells CASSVASDSGNTIYF. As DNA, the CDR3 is TGTGCCAGCAGCGTCGCCTCAGACTCTGGAAACACCATATATTTT.

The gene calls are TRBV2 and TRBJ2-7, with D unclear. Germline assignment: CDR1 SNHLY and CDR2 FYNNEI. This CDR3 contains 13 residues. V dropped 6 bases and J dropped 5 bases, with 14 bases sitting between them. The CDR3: CASRESLVHEQYF. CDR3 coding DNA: TGTGCCAGCAGGGAGTCCTTGGTTCACGAGCAGTACTTC. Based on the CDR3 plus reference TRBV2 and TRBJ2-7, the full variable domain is EPEVTQTPSHQVTQMGQEVILRCVPISNHLYFYWYRQILGQKVEFLVSFYNNEISEKSEIFDDQFSVERPDGSNFTLKIRSTKLEDSAMYFCASRESLVHEQYFGPGTRLTVT.

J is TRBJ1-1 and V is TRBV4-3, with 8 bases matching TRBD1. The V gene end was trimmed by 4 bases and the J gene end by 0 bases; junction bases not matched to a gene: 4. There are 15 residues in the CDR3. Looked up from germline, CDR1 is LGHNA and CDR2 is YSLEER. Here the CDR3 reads CASSLDRGLNTEAFF. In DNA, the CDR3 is TGCGCCAGCAGCCTCGACAGGGGTTTGAACACTGAAGCTTTCTTT.

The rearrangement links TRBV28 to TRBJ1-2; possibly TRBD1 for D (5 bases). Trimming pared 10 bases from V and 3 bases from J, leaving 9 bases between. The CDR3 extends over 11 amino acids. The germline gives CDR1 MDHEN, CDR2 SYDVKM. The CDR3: CATQGDYGYTF. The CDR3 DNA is TGTGCCACCCAGGGTGACTATGGCTACACCTTC.

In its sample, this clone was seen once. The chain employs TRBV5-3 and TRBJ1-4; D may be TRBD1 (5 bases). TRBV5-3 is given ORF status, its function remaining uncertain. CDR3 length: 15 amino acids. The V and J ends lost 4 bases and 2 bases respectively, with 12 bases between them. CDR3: CARSLVGGTNEKLFF. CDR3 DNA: TGTGCCAGAAGCCTCGTGGGGGGGACTAATGAAAAACTGTTTTTT.

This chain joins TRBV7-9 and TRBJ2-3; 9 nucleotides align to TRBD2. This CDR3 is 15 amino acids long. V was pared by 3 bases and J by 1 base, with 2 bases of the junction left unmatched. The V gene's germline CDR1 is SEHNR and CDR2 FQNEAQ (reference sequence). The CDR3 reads CASSLTSGGTDTQYF. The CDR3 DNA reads TGTGCCAGCAGCTTGACTAGCGGAGGCACAGATACGCAGTATTTT.

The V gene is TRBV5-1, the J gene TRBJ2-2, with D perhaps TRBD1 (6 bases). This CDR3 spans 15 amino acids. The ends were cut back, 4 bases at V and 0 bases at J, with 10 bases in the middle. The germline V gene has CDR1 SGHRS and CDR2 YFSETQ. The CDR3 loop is CASSPGAPNTGELFF. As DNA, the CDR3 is TGCGCCAGCAGCCCAGGGGCCCCGAACACCGGGGAGCTGTTTTTT.

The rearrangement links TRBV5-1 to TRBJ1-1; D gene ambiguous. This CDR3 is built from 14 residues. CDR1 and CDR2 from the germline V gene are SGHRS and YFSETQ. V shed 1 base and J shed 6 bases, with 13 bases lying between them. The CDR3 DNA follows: TGCGCCAGCAGCTTGTCTCAAGAGGTTGCTGAAGCTTTCTTT. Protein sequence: CASSLSQEVAEAFF. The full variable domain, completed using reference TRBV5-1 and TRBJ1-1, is KAGVTQTPRYLIKTRGQQVTLSCSPISGHRSVSWYQQTPGQGLQFLFEYFSETQRNKGNFPGRFSGRQFSNSRSEMNVSTLELGDSALYLCASSLSQEVAEAFFGQGTRLTVV.

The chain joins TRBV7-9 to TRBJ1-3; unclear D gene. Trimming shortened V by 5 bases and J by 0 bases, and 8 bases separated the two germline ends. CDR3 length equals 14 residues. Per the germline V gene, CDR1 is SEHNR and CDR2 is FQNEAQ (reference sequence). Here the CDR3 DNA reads TGTGCCAGCAGCCCCAGTGCCTCTGGAAACACCATATATTTT. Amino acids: CASSPSASGNTIYF.